This TCR beta chain emerged from a study of tumour-infiltrating T cells in Burkitt lymphoma (TCRdb year 2020). Looking at the study overall: The Burkitt lymphoma cohort comprised some 82 patients and spanned all epidemiological subtypes of the disease. When TCR repertoire data were correlated with clinical outcome, productive clonality turned out to predict both overall and progression-free survival, independent of established prognosticators, age at diagnosis among them. Paper-wide results and their limitations: Several public clonotypes shared across numerous Burkitt lymphoma patients were found, and shared tumour neoantigen selection absent from diffuse large B-cell lymphoma was thereby suggested.

This clone was observed a handful of times. Its target antigen remains unknown. No much larger clone exists at a distance of one base, and base qualities are not known. Library generation was performed with the immunoSEQ multiplex PCR assay. TCRdb took this table from immuneACCESS and kept in-frame rearrangements with V and J called. Such tables lack part of the clones; where checked against another copy, unresolved V genes explain under half of the gap, and the rest is unexplained. The sample profile shows tens of thousands of clones; 31% of them were found once. Jointly, the top ten make up 2.9% of the sample. Sequenced input: tumor tissue. This receptor was taken from a human donor with Burkitt lymphoma.

The DNA sequence is TGTGCCAGCAGCCCTCCAGGGGGTTCTAGTAATGAAAAACTGTTTTTT. The resulting protein is CASSPPGGSSNEKLFF. The sequence joins TRBV7-9 to TRBJ1-4; the central 7 bases match TRBD1. The germline V gene (reference sequence) supplies CDR1 SEHNR and CDR2 FQNEAQ. V lost 5 bases and J lost 4 bases, and the count of bases not matched to a germline gene is 10. The CDR3 runs 16 amino acids, cysteine and phenylalanine included. The only DNA kept is the CDR3, 48 bases in frame from the first base.